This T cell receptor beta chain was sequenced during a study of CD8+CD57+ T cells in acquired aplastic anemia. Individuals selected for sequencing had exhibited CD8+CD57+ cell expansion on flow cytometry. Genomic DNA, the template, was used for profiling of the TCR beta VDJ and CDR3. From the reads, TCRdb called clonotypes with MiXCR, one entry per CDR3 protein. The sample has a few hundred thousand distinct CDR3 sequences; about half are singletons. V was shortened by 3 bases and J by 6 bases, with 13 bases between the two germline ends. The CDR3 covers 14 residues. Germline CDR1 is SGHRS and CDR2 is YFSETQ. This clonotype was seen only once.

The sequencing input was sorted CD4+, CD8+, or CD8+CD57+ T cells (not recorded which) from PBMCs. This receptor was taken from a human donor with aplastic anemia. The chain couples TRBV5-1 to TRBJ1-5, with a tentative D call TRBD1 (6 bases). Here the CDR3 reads CASSYLEGGQPQHF. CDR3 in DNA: TGCGCCAGCAGCTACCTGGAGGGGGGTCAGCCCCAGCATTTT.